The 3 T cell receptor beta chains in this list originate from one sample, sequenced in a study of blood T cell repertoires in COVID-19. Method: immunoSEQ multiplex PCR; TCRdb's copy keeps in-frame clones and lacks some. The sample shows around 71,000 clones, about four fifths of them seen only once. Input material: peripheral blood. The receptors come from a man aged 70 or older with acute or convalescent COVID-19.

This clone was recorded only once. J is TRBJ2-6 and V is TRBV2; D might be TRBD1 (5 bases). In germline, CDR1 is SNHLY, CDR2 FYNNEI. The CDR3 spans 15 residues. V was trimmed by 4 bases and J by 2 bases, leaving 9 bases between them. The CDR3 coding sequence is TGTGCCAGCAGTGCAGGGTGGCCTGGGGCCAACGTCCTGACTTTC. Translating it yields CASSAGWPGANVLTF.

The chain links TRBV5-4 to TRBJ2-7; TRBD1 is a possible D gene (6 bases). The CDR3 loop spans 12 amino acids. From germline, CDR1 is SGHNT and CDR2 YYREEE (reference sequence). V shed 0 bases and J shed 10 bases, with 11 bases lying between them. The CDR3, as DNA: TGTGCCAGCAGCTTGGGAGTGGGACAACAGTACTTC. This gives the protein CASSLGVGQQYF.

The CDR3: CASSDSDYHYGYTF. CDR3 sequence (DNA): TGTGCCAGCAGTGACAGCGACTACCACTATGGCTACACCTTC. The chain combines TRBV6-4 with TRBJ1-2; D not certain. The length of the CDR3 is 14 residues. Per germline, CDR1 MRHNA and CDR2 SNTAGT. V lost 2 bases and J 3 bases, leaving 10 bases between the germline ends.